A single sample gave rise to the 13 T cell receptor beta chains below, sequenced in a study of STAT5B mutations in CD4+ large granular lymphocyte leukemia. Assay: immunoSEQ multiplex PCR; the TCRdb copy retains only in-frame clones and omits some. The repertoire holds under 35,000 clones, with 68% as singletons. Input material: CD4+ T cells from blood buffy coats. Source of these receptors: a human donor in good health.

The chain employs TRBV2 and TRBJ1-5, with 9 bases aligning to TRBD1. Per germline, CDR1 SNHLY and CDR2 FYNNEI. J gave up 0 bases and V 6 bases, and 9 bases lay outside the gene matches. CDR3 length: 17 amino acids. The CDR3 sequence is CASRGTGSPYSNQPQHF. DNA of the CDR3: TGTGCCAGCAGAGGGACAGGGAGCCCTTATAGCAATCAGCCCCAGCATTTT.

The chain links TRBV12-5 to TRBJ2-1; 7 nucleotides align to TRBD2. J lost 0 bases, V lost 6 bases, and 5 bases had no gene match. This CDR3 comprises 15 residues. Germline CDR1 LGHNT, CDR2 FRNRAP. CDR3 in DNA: TGTGCTAGTGGCCTCAGGACTAGCTCCTACAATGAGCAGTTCTTC. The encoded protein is CASGLRTSSYNEQFF.

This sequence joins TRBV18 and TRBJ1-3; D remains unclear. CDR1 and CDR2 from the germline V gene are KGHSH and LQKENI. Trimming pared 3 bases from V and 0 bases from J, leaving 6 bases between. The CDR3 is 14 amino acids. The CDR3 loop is CASSPANSGNTIYF. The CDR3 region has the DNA TGTGCCAGCTCACCCGCTAACTCTGGAAACACCATATATTTT.

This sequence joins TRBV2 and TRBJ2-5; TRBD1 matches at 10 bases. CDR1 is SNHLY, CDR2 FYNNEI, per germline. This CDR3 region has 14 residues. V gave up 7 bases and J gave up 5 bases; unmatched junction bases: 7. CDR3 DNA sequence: TGTGCCAGCAAACAGAGACAGGGGGCCGAGACCCAGTACTTC. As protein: CASKQRQGAETQYF.

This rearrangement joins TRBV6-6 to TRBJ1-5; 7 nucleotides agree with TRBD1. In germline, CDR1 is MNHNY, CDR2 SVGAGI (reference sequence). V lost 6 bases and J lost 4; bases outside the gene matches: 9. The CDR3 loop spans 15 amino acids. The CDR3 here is CASRSGDSINQPQHF. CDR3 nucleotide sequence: TGTGCCAGCAGATCCGGGGACAGCATAAATCAGCCCCAGCATTTT.

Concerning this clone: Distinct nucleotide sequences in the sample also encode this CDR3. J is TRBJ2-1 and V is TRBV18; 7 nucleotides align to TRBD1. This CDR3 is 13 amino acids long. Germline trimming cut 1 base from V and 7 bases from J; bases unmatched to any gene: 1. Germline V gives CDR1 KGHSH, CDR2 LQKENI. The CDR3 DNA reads TGTGCCAGCTCACCACTACAGGGGAATGAGCAGTTCTTC. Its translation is CASSPLQGNEQFF.

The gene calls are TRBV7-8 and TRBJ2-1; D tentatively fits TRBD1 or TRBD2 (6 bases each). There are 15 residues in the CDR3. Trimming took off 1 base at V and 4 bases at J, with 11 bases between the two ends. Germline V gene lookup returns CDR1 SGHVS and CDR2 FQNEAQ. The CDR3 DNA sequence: TGTGCCAGCAGCTTAGAGGGGGGACCTTACAATGAGCAGTTCTTC. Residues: CASSLEGGPYNEQFF.

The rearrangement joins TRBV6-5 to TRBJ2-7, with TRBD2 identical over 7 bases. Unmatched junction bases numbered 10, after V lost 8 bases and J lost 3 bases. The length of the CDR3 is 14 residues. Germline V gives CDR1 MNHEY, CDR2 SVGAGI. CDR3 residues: CASGRASGLYEQYF. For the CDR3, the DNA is TGTGCCAGCGGTCGGGCTAGCGGTCTCTACGAGCAGTACTTC.

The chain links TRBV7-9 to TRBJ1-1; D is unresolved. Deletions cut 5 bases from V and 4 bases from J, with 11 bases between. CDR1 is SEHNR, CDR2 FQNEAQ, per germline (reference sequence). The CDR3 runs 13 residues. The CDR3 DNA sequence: TGTGCCAGCAGCATGACTGGGAGCACTGAAGCTTTCTTT. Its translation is CASSMTGSTEAFF.

The CDR3 DNA reads as TGTGCCAGCAGTTTAGGGACTAGCGGGGACACAGATACGCAGTATTTT. Translation gives CASSLGTSGDTDTQYF. The chain is built from TRBV28 and TRBJ2-3; 13 positions match TRBD2. Trimming removed 2 bases from V and 2 bases from J; junction bases left unmatched: 1. The CDR3 is 16 amino acids. Germline V gene data show CDR1 as MDHEN and CDR2 as SYDVKM.

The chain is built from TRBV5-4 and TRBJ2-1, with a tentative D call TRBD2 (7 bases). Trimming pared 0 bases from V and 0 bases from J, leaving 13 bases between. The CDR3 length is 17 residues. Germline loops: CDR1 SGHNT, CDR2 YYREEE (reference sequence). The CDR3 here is CASSLAWGGASYNEQFF. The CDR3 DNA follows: TGTGCCAGCAGCTTGGCCTGGGGGGGGGCCTCCTACAATGAGCAGTTCTTC.

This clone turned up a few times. The CDR3 sequence is CASSPGQALEQYF. CDR3 in DNA: TGTGCCAGCAGTCCCGGACAGGCCCTCGAGCAGTACTTC. V is TRBV6-5 and J is TRBJ2-7; 7 positions agree with TRBD1. Germline V gene data show CDR1 as MNHEY and CDR2 as SVGAGI. This CDR3 is built from 13 residues. Unmatched junction bases numbered 7, after V lost 5 bases and J lost 6 bases.

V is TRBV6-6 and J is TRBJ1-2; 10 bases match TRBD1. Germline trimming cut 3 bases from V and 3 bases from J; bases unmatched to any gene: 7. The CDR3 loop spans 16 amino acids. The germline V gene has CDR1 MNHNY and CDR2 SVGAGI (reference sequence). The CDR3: CASSYGQGVRDYGYTF. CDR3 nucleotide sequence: TGTGCCAGCAGTTATGGACAGGGGGTCAGAGACTATGGCTACACCTTC.